By share of the sample, the clone carrying this TCR beta chain is medium-sized (0.01 to 0.1%). The data were taken from a study of early T cells in non-severe SARS-CoV-2 infection. Germline CDR1 and CDR2: SGHVS and FQNEAQ. V lost 6 bases, J lost 0 bases, and 10 bases lay in between. The CDR3 is 14 amino acids. TCRdb reprocessed the 5' RACE reads with MiXCR, giving one entry per CDR3 protein. The sample carries 65,000 to 70,000 distinct CDR3 sequences, about a tenth recorded once. This chain connects TRBV7-8 to TRBJ2-3; the D is unclear. This TCR came from an adult who was a healthcare worker with PCR-confirmed SARS-CoV-2 infection or an uninfected control (not recorded which). Material for sequencing was whole blood. The DNA for the CDR3 is TGTGCCAGCAGTTTGGTGGGTAGCACAGATACGCAGTATTTT. It codes for CASSLVGSTDTQYF.